One T cell receptor (beta chain) is described in this entry. It has no known antigen specificity. No base quality values were provided; no much bigger clone lies one nucleotide off. The record originates from a study of T cell responses to AZD1222 COVID-19 vaccine (dated by TCRdb to the early 2020s). Context from the whole study: Because spike-specific TCR depth and breadth did not differ between the two schedules, AZD1222 recipients who got a second dose at roughly 4 weeks were pooled with those who got a second dose at roughly 12 weeks. TCR sequencing covered about 230 trial participants: 200 to 220 given two doses of AZD1222 and 26 given two doses of MenACWY control vaccine. Trial participants were enrolled into age subgroups of 18-55, 56-69 and 70-plus years, which contained approximately 150, 28 and 58 TCR-sequenced participants, respectively. Overall study outcomes, separate from this receptor: After two AZD1222 doses, both the breadth and the depth of spike-specific TCRs were significantly higher than at day 0 and than in MenACWY recipients. Most participants were white British and females outnumbered males, and the authors suggested that clonal diversity may have been underestimated. Reportedly, close to half of the unique spike-specific TCRs recognized epitopes lying outside the regions that are mutated in the B.1.351 and B.1.1.7 variants. The vaccine-associated CD4 TCRs covered the entire spike protein, and the dominant responses fell in regions 160-218 and 743-854. No day 14 peak-response samples were available, so repertoires were characterized only after the peak T cell response. In the small 56-69-year group, the increase in depth fell short of significance, most likely because of low power. Conclusions about previously exposed vaccinees were limited because only 6 or 7 AZD1222 recipients were SARS-CoV-2 seropositive at baseline.

The CDR3 regions of human TCRbeta chains were subjected to immunosequencing. Concerning the study's data processing: TCRs in the repertoires were matched against a reference library of SARS-CoV-2-specific TCRs that had been generated with the MIRA antigen-specificity platform. Breadth meant the fraction of unique TCRs that were SARS-CoV-2-associated, whereas depth meant the fraction of total T cells that were SARS-CoV-2-associated. Using the MIRA data, each spike-specific TCR was assigned both to the spike region to which the TCR was reactive and to a CD4 or CD8 class. Log10-transformed breadth and depth values were compared by one-way ANOVA with Sidak's multiple comparisons tests. The immuneACCESS repertoire file appears here via TCRdb, limited to in-frame rearrangements. These files lack a portion of the clones; in checked studies, under half of the deficit traces to unresolved V genes, and the cause of the others is not known. The V and J calls and clone size are taken from that table; D and trimming were inferred from the DNA. The sample table contains about 150,000 clones; only one count was recorded for about nine tenths of them. 1.5% to 2% of the sample belongs to the ten largest clones.

The germline V gene supplies CDR1 SGHDT and CDR2 YYEEEE. Trimming removed 5 bases from V and 1 base from J, leaving 6 bases between the germline ends. Including the terminal cysteine and phenylalanine, the CDR3 comprises 12 residues. Only CDR3 DNA remains: 36 bases, in frame from the first base. Interpreted using the paper, the time point label stands for: baseline before first vaccination. The vaccinee samples were drawn from two UK trials, COV001 and COV002, one of which was a single-blind randomized controlled phase 2/3 trial testing AZD1222 (ChAdOx1 nCoV-19) in healthy adults. For TCRbeta chain sequencing, PBMC samples were collected from trial participants at day 0 and at day 28 after the second dose.

The chain joins TRBV5-6 to TRBJ2-5, with no D gene named confidently. Sequencing was performed on peripheral blood, taken on day 0 of AZD1222 vaccination. The receptor comes from an adult in good health. Read as DNA, the sequence is TGTGCCAGCAGTACGATCCAAGAGACCCAGTACTTC. The resulting protein is CASSTIQETQYF.